The TCR beta chain under discussion was sequenced for a study of blood T cell repertoires in COVID-19. Study overall: Material from acute and convalescent COVID-19 was sourced from the United States, Italy and Spain.

Produced via immunoSEQ multiplex PCR; TCRdb's table is partial and in-frame only. The repertoire includes approximately 320,000 clones, under 90% of them detected once, and roughly 11% sits in the top ten. This clone was detected ten times or more. Germline V gene sequence: CDR1 MNHNY, CDR2 SVGAGI (reference sequence). V lost 2 bases to trimming and J lost 3 bases, with 5 bases between them. The CDR3 has 12 residues. This TCR came from a woman aged 30 to 39 with COVID-19, enrolled during active disease. Input material: peripheral blood. V gene TRBV6-6 combines with J gene TRBJ2-7; no clear D gene. DNA of the CDR3: TGTGCCAGCAGTTACGCGGACTACGAGCAGTACTTC. It specifies CASSYADYEQYF.